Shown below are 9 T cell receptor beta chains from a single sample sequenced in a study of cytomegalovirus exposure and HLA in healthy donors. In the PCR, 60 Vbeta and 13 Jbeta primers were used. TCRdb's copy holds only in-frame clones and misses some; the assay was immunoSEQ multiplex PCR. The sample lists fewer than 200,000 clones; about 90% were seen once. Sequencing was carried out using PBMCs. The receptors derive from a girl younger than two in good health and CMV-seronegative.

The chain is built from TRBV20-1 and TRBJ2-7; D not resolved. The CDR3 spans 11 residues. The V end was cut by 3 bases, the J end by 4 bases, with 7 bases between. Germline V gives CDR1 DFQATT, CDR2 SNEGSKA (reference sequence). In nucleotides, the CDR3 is TGCAGTGCTAGCGAGGTTTACGAGCAGTACTTC. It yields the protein CSASEVYEQYF.

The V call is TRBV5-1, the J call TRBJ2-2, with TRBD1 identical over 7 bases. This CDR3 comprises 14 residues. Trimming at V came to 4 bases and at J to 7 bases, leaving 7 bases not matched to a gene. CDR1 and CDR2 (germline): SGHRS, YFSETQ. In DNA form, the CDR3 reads TGCGCCAGCAGCCTACAGGGGTGGGTCGGGGAGCTGTTTTTT. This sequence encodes CASSLQGWVGELFF.

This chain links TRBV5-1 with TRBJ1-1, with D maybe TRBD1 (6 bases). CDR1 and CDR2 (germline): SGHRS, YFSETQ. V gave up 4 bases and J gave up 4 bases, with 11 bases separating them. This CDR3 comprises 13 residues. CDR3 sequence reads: CASSTGQSTEAFF. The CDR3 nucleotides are TGCGCCAGCAGCACAGGACAGAGCACTGAAGCTTTCTTT.

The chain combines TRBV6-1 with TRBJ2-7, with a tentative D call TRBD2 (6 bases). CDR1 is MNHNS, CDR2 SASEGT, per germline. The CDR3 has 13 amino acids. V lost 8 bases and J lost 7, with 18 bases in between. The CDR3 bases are TGTGCCAGCGCTATGGACTACCCCGTGGAGCAGTACTTC. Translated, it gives CASAMDYPVEQYF.

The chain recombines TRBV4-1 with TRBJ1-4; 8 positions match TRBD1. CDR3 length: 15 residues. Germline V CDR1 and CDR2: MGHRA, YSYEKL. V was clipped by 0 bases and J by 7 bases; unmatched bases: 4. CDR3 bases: TGCGCCAGCAGCCAAGACAGGGGGCGCGTTGAAAAACTGTTTTTT. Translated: CASSQDRGRVEKLFF.

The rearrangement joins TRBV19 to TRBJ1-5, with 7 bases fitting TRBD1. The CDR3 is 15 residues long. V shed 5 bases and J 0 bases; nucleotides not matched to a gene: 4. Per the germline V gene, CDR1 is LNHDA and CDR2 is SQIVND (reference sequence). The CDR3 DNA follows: TGTGCCAGTAGTCAAGGGGGCTATAGCAATCAGCCCCAGCATTTT. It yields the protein CASSQGGYSNQPQHF.

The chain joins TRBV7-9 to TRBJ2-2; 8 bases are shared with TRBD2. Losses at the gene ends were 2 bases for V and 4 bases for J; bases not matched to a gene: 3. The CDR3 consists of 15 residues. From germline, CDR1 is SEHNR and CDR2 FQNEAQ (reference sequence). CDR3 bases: TGTGCCAGCAGCTTAATAAGCGGGGGCACCGGGGAGCTGTTTTTT. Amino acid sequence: CASSLISGGTGELFF.

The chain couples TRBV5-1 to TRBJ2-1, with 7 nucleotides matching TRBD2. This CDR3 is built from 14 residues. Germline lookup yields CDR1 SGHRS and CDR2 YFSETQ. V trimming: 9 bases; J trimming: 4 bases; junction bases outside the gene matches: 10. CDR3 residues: CATKTGGGYNEQFF. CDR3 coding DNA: TGCGCCACCAAAACGGGAGGAGGGTACAATGAGCAGTTCTTC.

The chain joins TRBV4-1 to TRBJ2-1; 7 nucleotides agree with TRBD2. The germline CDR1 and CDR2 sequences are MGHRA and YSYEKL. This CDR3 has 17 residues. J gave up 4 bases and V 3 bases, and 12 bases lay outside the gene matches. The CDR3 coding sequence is TGCGCCAGCAGCCATGCTTCTAGCGGTCGATTATACAATGAGCAGTTCTTC. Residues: CASSHASSGRLYNEQFF.